This T cell receptor (beta chain) was recovered during a study of blood T cell repertoires in COVID-19. Background on the study: The samples span acute and convalescent COVID-19 from the United States, Italy and Spain. T cells, B-cell-depleted T cells, or PBMCs provided the cDNA or gDNA that served as material.

Original handling: Amplification of reference gene primers provided the estimated nucleated cell counts. Generated by immunoSEQ multiplex PCR, the TCRdb table keeps only in-frame clones and is missing some. The DNA was the basis for D and trimming; V, J and clone size are from that table. The repertoire holds roughly 200,000 clones, with around nine tenths as singletons. V lost 1 base, J lost 4 bases, and 13 bases lay in between. Germline-derived CDR1 and CDR2 are MNHEY and SMNVEV (reference sequence). CDR3 length equals 15 residues. This clone is deemed medium-sized (0.01 to 0.1%). Sample: peripheral blood. The chain combines TRBV27 with TRBJ1-1; TRBD1 is a possible D gene (6 bases). This TCR was sampled from a man between 40 and 49 years old with active or convalescent COVID-19. CDR3 residues: CASSLFAGGGTEAFF. As DNA, the CDR3 is TGTGCCAGCAGTTTATTTGCGGGGGGCGGCACTGAAGCTTTCTTT.